This TCR beta chain was observed in a study of cytomegalovirus exposure and HLA in healthy donors (dated by TCRdb to 2015 to 2018). Looking at the study overall: An earlier analysis of some 500 of the donors reported about 250 Gb of sequence data and roughly 110 million unique TCR beta sequences from about 179 million T cells. Roughly 300 gigabases of sequencing data and tens of millions of unique TCR sequences were included in an early release covering several hundred HLA-typed donors. Of the 300 to 400 genotyped donors, over 65% fell in the genetic ancestry cluster associated with self-reported Caucasian donors. The aim of the study was to test whether cataloging public T cell receptors could identify signatures of past pathogen exposure. Using immunosequencing, the study profiled T cell repertoires from roughly 650 subjects and related those repertoires to cytomegalovirus serostatus. Besides the first cohort of approximately 670 subjects, a separate validation cohort made up of over 100 different subjects was used. To predict cytomegalovirus infection status, the study brought together high-throughput TCR immunosequencing, statistical association of individual TCRs with disease status, and machine learning. A later analysis re-examined previously published TCR beta repertoires from roughly 650 donors and added high-resolution HLA genotyping to investigate patterns of TCR occurrence. Rather than using new phenotypic data, the later analysis identified candidate immune exposures from TCR beta sequences and from how often those sequences occurred across donors. An earlier analysis of about 600 of the donors used high-throughput TCR beta sequencing to judge whether each TCR beta V gene segment behaved as functional or pseudogenic. Donor age, sex, ethnicity and CMV serostatus were collected together with the repertoire data. A later genetic analysis used genome-wide SNP genotypes for about three fifths of the 666 donors, treating that subset as a discovery cohort. Every discovery cohort repertoire had been produced on one sequencing platform. Both class I and class II loci were covered by HLA typing, at four-digit resolution. Typing coverage differed by locus: A, B, C, DRB1 and DQB1 were typed in roughly 620-630 donors, DQA1 in approximately 520, DPA1 in roughly 590, and DPB1 in around 440. About five DR-DQ haplotypes were handled as single units for association and clustering because linkage in the cohort was strong. Among 300 to 500 genotyped donors of the cohort, an average of roughly 230,000 unique TCR beta nucleotide sequences was sequenced per donor, of which about 18% were non-productive.

Receptor libraries were prepared by the immunoSEQ multiplex PCR assay. For the multiplex PCR, a mixture combining 60 forward primers for TCR Vbeta segments and 13 reverse primers for TCR Jbeta segments was used. Amplification of the CDR3 region of rearranged TCR beta genes was performed with a multiplex PCR assay on genomic DNA. The Illumina HiSeq System was used to sequence the amplified TCR beta libraries as 87-base-pair reads. Concerning the study's data processing: A later analysis counted some 80 million unique TCR beta chains across the 600 to 850 repertoires, and 9 million to 14 million of these chains were shared by at least two donors. To remove PCR and sequencing errors, raw reads were error-corrected and collapsed into unique sequences using a nearest-neighbor algorithm that merged closely related sequences. To assign V, D and J gene segments, CDR3 sequences were aligned to IMGT reference sequences. For a sequence to be retained, at least a six-nucleotide match to both a V gene segment and a J gene segment was required. A rearrangement counted as productive if the CDR3 had no stop codons and remained in frame with V and J, and every other rearrangement counted as non-productive. Following IMGT convention, CDR3 was defined as the stretch from the second conserved V-encoded cysteine to the conserved J-encoded phenylalanine. In an earlier analysis of more than 550 of the donors, sequences lacking an unambiguous match to a single V gene segment were excluded. In an earlier analysis of 587 of the donors, V segments were called functional above 56.7% productive rearrangements and were called segregating when the between-donor standard deviation exceeded 5%. To diagnose cytomegalovirus status from the catalog of TCR beta chain sequences, a statistical classification framework was built. In a later analysis, TCR nucleotide sequences were compared against IMGT/GENE-DB human TR gene sequences so that V and J genes could be assigned. The TCRdist pipeline was used in a later analysis to assign CDR3 sequences and most-parsimonious VDJ recombination scenarios. In a later analysis, every TCR beta chain was defined by the combination of its CDR3 amino acid sequence and its V-gene family, and reads without a unique V-gene family were dropped. As a way to deal with suspected cross-contamination and a sequencing artifact, a later analysis dropped more than 500 nucleotide sequences that were highly shared and had low generation probability. In a later analysis, a clonal expansion index for each public chain was calculated from normalized within-repertoire ranks of inferred template counts. In a later analysis, generation probabilities were computed with a VDJ recombination model fitted to out-of-frame rearrangements, and the resulting probabilities were checked against IGoR. Hypergeometric tests were used in a later analysis to score TCR-TCR, TCR-HLA and TCR-CMV co-occurrence, with a repertoire-size bias correction applied to the TCR pairs. False discovery rates were estimated in a later analysis by permuting HLA or CMV assignments 20 times. In a later analysis, co-occurring TCRs were grouped with DBSCAN, and TCRdist sequence similarity was added when clustering was performed within HLA-allele-positive subsets. Repertoires with fewer than 30,000 or more than 120,000 public chains were left out of co-occurrence clustering, as were a few repertoires with anomalous nucleotide sharing. TCRdb carries this immuneACCESS record with in-frame sequences only. Its versions omit some clonotypes, under half of them owing to an unresolved V gene in the studies checked, with the rest unexplained. Clone size and V and J calls were adopted from that table, with D and trimming inferred from the DNA. The sample table lists some 200,000 clones, roughly 80% of them with a count of one. The ten largest clones represent over 3.5% of the sample.

On the study overall, not on this receptor specifically: According to a later analysis, TCR association rates differed among HLA loci, with DRB1 alleles showing the most associated TCRs and HLA-C alleles showing the fewest. In an earlier analysis of about 540 of the donors, most TCR beta V segments were observed in productive rearrangements about 87% or about 30% of the time, broadly matching IMGT annotations. In a later analysis, about 16,000 TCR beta sequences were associated with specific HLA alleles at a false discovery rate of 0.05. A cluster of highly shared sequence variants was judged likely to represent a technical artifact of the sequencing pipeline. According to a later genetic analysis, donors in an Asian-associated ancestry cluster had fewer N-insertions in productive TCRs than the approximately 630-donor mean. The classifier was reported to diagnose cytomegalovirus status with high specificity and sensitivity in both the original and validation cohorts. In this cohort, only TCR beta chains were sequenced, and detectable features were limited by the absence of alpha or paired-chain data. Immune exposure information for the cohort was limited to CMV serostatus. Presence/absence analyses assumed roughly uniform sequencing depth across donors, an assumption that may not hold. A total of fewer than 200 TCR beta chains were listed by the study as associated with cytomegalovirus. In vitro tests confirmed that a few of the cytomegalovirus-associated TCR beta chains recognize cytomegalovirus antigens. It was suggested by the authors that the approach could potentially be generalized to other disease states and immunological phenotypes. According to a later analysis, parvovirus B19, influenza, CMV and Epstein-Barr virus appeared linked to several top co-occurrence clusters. A later analysis found that HLA-associated TCR beta chains were more clonally expanded and had lower generation probabilities than equally common non-associated chains. Correlated functional status among segregating V segments might be attributable to linkage disequilibrium, but an unknown experimental factor could not be ruled out. According to a later analysis, most CMV-associated TCR beta chains appeared to be HLA-restricted, and the HLA associations seemed to be driven largely by CMV exposure. Because the 87-base-pair reads could not distinguish some IMGT-functional V segments, including TRBV6-2 and TRBV6-3, those segments were excluded. Because counts were too low, approximately 15 rarely observed V segments, including chromosome 9 orphons, were excluded from the earlier analysis of fewer than 650 of the donors. A further reported finding was that TCR beta sequences accurately predicted the HLA-A and HLA-B alleles for most subjects in the first cohort. Assigning TCR associations to individual alleles was difficult when HLA alleles, especially DR and DQ, strongly co-occurred. A later genetic analysis associated a missense DCLRE1C variant with V-gene and J-gene trimming of TCR beta chains, and an independent cohort replicated the association. Most TCR sequences were seen in very few donors, while some public TCRs were found in many individuals. Because some donors lacked HLA typing at each locus, the association tests relied only on the typed subset.

A note on this clone: Its antigen remains undetermined. No much larger clone exists at a distance of one base, and base qualities are not known.

The CDR1 and CDR2 encoded by the germline V gene are SGHRS and YFSETQ. The cysteine opens and the phenylalanine closes a CDR3 of 16 amino acids. Only the CDR3 region is kept as DNA, spanning 48 bases read in frame from base 1. V was cut back by 4 bases and J by 0 bases, leaving a gap of 11 bases between them. The cohort comprised fewer than 750 healthy bone marrow donors. Cohort members were all nominally healthy when sampled, although unrecorded immune exposures were likely present. The donor tested CMV seronegative, placing the donor among the 350 to 400 seronegative members of the cohort. A peripheral blood sample was collected from each donor, and TCR beta sequencing was performed on peripheral blood mononuclear cells. Genomic DNA extraction from the blood cell samples was performed with the Qiagen DNeasy Blood Extraction Kit.

The V and J segments used are TRBV5-1 and TRBJ2-6; no D gene call is confident. Sequencing was done on a sample of PBMCs. This TCR was recovered from a man between 50 and 59 years old in good health and CMV-seronegative. Here is the DNA: TGCGCCAGCAGCGTATTACCGAGCTCTGGGGCCAACGTCCTGACTTTC. Its coded protein is CASSVLPSSGANVLTF. This CDR3, with the reference TRBV5-1 and TRBJ2-6 proteins standing in past its ends, gives the full variable domain KAGVTQTPRYLIKTRGQQVTLSCSPISGHRSVSWYQQTPGQGLQFLFEYFSETQRNKGNFPGRFSGRQFSNSRSEMNVSTLELGDSALYLCASSVLPSSGANVLTFGAGSRLTVL.